This passage covers 5 T cell receptor beta chains from one sample sequenced in a study of blood T cell repertoires in COVID-19. The method was immunoSEQ multiplex PCR; TCRdb's version includes in-frame clones alone and lacks a portion of them. The sample consists of around 130,000 clones, around nine tenths of them appearing once. The specimen sequenced was peripheral blood. The receptors here all came from a man aged 45 to 65 with active COVID-19.

CDR3 protein: CASSEGTGGLYNSPLHF. CDR3 nucleotides: TGTGCCAGCAGTGAGGGAACAGGGGGCCTATATAATTCACCCCTCCACTTT. The chain recombines TRBV6-1 with TRBJ1-6; 9 bases align to TRBD1. The CDR3 runs 17 residues. Germline CDR1 reads MNHNS; CDR2 reads SASEGT. V shed 3 bases and J 4 bases; nucleotides not matched to a gene: 7.

The chain has TRBV2 and TRBJ2-5, with 7 bases matching TRBD2. This CDR3 is 15 amino acids long. The germline V gene has CDR1 SNHLY and CDR2 FYNNEI. V trimming: 6 bases; J trimming: 7 bases; junction bases outside the gene matches: 14. The CDR3 coding sequence is TGTGCCAGCAGGGGAACTAGCGAGCGAACAGGGACCCAGTACTTC. Translation: CASRGTSERTGTQYF.

This chain links TRBV27 with TRBJ1-2, with D unclear. CDR3 length equals 14 residues. Trimming left V 4 bases short and J 8 bases short, with 17 bases between. Germline V lookup: CDR1 MNHEY, CDR2 SMNVEV (reference sequence). The DNA for the CDR3 is TGTGCCAGCAGTTCGTCCGAGCGGGTCCGCGGCTACACCTTC. Translating gives CASSSSERVRGYTF.

This clone was counted only a few times. The genes are TRBV5-4 and TRBJ2-7, with 8 bases aligning to TRBD2. The V and J ends lost 4 bases and 7 bases, in that order; junction bases with no gene match: 19. CDR1 SGHNT and CDR2 YYREEE come from the germline V gene (reference sequence). This CDR3 has 17 amino acids. The CDR3 DNA follows: TGTGCCAGCAGCAATTCCCAATTTAGCGGGGCCCTTGGGGAGCAGTACTTC. Translation gives CASSNSQFSGALGEQYF.

In DNA form, the CDR3 reads TGTGCCAGCAGCTTATCGGACAGGGGCCAATATGGCTACACCTTC. Translated: CASSLSDRGQYGYTF. This sequence joins TRBV5-6 and TRBJ1-2, with 9 bases identical to TRBD1. The CDR3 has 15 residues. With 2 bases clipped from V and 5 bases from J, the junction kept 7 bases outside the gene matches. CDR1 is SGHDT and CDR2 is YYEEEE in the germline V gene.